One sample yielded the 23 T cell receptor beta chains listed below, sequenced in a study (dated by TCRdb to about 2015). CD4+CD25+CD127-/low cells were isolated as Tregs. Library preparation was by 5' RACE. Sequencing instrument: Illumina MiSeq. TCRdb ran its own pipeline on the public reads, namely fastp trimming at Q25 and MiXCR clone calling, and kept in-frame beta chains. Rows with one shared CDR3 protein collapse into an entry with the most common genes and DNA. The sample yields thousands of distinct CDR3 sequences; roughly 51% were counted once. 5% to 7% of the sample is in the top ten clones. Sample: Tregs sorted from a lymph node. These receptors were collected from a female donor with breast cancer.

This clonotype has just a few counts. This chain connects TRBV20-1 to TRBJ2-7; D is perhaps TRBD1 (5 bases). Germline V lookup: CDR1 DFQATT, CDR2 SNEGSKA (reference sequence). The CDR3 is 12 amino acids. The ends were cut back, 0 bases at V and 3 bases at J, with 6 bases in the middle. This CDR3 is CSARDRDYEQYV. As DNA, the CDR3 is TGCAGTGCTAGAGACAGGGACTACGAGCAGTACGTC.

The J gene is TRBJ2-1, the V gene TRBV20-1; D remains unclear. This CDR3 has 13 amino acids. Germline lookup yields CDR1 DFQATT and CDR2 SNEGSKA (reference sequence). V lost 1 base to trimming and J lost 10 bases, with 14 bases between them. CDR3 in amino acids: CSARGGLVKEQFF. DNA of the CDR3: TGCAGTGCTAGAGGGGGTCTAGTCAAAGAGCAGTTCTTC.

The rearrangement joins TRBV4-3 to TRBJ2-7; D not certain. The V gene's germline CDR1 is LGHNA and CDR2 YSLEER. V lost 3 bases to trimming and J lost 3 bases, with 12 bases between them. The CDR3 has 14 residues. CDR3 amino acids: CASSQTWTYYEQYF. Here the CDR3 DNA reads TGCGCCAGCAGCCAGACCTGGACCTACTACGAGCAGTACTTC.

V gene TRBV7-6 combines with J gene TRBJ2-5; a weak D match, TRBD1 (6 bases). V shed 4 bases and J shed 2 bases, with 14 bases lying between them. Germline-derived CDR1 and CDR2 are SGHVS and FNYEAQ. This CDR3 has 15 residues. The CDR3 coding sequence is TGTGCCAGCAGCTCCCGAAGGACAGTTCAAGAGACCCAGTACTTC. This encodes CASSSRRTVQETQYF. Looking up the rest from reference TRBV7-6 and TRBJ2-5 gives the full variable domain: GAGVSQSPRYKVTKRGQDVALRCDPISGHVSLYWYRQALGQGPEFLTYFNYEAQQDKSGLPNDRFSAERPEGSISTLTIQRTEQRDSAMYRCASSSRRTVQETQYFGPGTRLLVL.

The chain uses TRBV6-5 and TRBJ2-3, with no clear D. The CDR3 covers 14 residues. V gave up 2 bases and J gave up 3 bases, with 9 bases separating them. The germline CDR1 and CDR2 sequences are MNHEY and SVGAGI. The CDR3 region has the DNA TGTGCCAGCAGTTACAGGGTATGGACAGATACGCAGTATTTT. Its translation: CASSYRVWTDTQYF.

A single count supports this clonotype. The chain is built from TRBV7-6 and TRBJ2-2; D gene uncertain. With 0 bases removed from V and 7 bases from J, the gap between germline ends came to 6 bases. The germline V gene encodes CDR1 SGHVS and CDR2 FNYEAQ. The CDR3 has 13 amino acids. The CDR3 bases are TGTGCCAGCAGCTTAGCGGTTGGCGGGGAGCTGTTTTTT. Its protein is CASSLAVGGELFF.

The chain employs TRBV10-3 and TRBJ2-1; 7 bases align to TRBD2. Germline V CDR1 and CDR2: ENHRY, SYGVKD. The CDR3 is 14 amino acids. V was clipped by 6 bases and J by 7 bases; unmatched bases: 9. The CDR3 DNA sequence: TGTGCCATCAGCCCAAGGGCGGGAGTTAATGAGCAGTTCTTC. It codes for CAISPRAGVNEQFF.

J is TRBJ1-2 and V is TRBV20-1; 7 positions match TRBD1. The V gene end was trimmed by 8 bases and the J gene end by 5 bases; junction bases not matched to a gene: 8. The CDR3 runs to 12 residues. Germline V gene sequence: CDR1 DFQATT, CDR2 SNEGSKA (reference sequence). CDR3 sequence (DNA): TGCAGTACAAAGACAGGGAGTTATGGCTACACCTTC. It specifies CSTKTGSYGYTF.

The V and J genes are TRBV20-1 and TRBJ2-5; D gene ambiguous. This CDR3 is built from 15 residues. CDR1 and CDR2 (germline): DFQATT, SNEGSKA (reference sequence). V lost 4 bases and J lost 0, with 15 bases in between. The CDR3 loop reads CSAKTNLGYQETQYF. In DNA, the CDR3 is TGCAGTGCTAAAACAAACCTAGGGTACCAAGAGACCCAGTACTTC.

This sequence joins TRBV20-1 and TRBJ2-1; 7 positions agree with TRBD2. V lost 6 bases, J lost 4 bases, and 6 bases stayed unmatched. CDR3 size: 13 residues. The germline gives CDR1 DFQATT, CDR2 SNEGSKA (reference sequence). The CDR3 region has the DNA TGCAGTGCCGCGGGAGAGAGGTACAATGAGCAGTTCTTC. It encodes CSAAGERYNEQFF.

This clonotype occurred a few times. The chain employs TRBV7-9 and TRBJ2-7; maybe TRBD2 (6 bases). The CDR3 extends over 13 amino acids. V was trimmed by 5 bases and J by 3 bases, leaving 11 bases between them. Germline CDR1 SEHNR, CDR2 FQNEAQ (reference sequence). The CDR3 DNA is TGTGCCAGCAGCCCGGGAGCGGGCTACGAGCAGTACGTC. This sequence encodes CASSPGAGYEQYV.

Points on this clonotype: At one end the junction does not follow the germline gene, possibly because of a read error. The CDR3 DNA sequence: TGTGCCGGCAGCTTATCGGGGTCTGCTAATGAAAAACTGTTTTTT. It codes for CAGSLSGSANEKLFF. The chain recombines TRBV7-9 with TRBJ1-4; D call uncertain. There are 15 residues in the CDR3. Germline values: CDR1 SEHNR, CDR2 FQNEAQ (reference sequence).

The chain is built from TRBV13 and TRBJ2-7; maybe TRBD2 (5 bases). V lost 6 bases, J lost 0 bases, and 12 bases lay in between. The CDR3 runs to 14 residues. Germline V lookup: CDR1 PRHDT, CDR2 FYEKMQ (reference sequence). The CDR3 loop reads CASSNQGSSYEQYF. CDR3 sequence (DNA): TGTGCCAGCAGTAATCAAGGGAGCTCCTACGAGCAGTACTTC.

This clonotype has only one observation. The V and J genes are TRBV20-1 and TRBJ2-2; tentatively, D is TRBD2 (5 bases). V shed 6 bases and J shed 6 bases, with 17 bases lying between them. The CDR3 extends over 14 amino acids. Germline V CDR1 and CDR2: DFQATT, SNEGSKA (reference sequence). CDR3 loop: CSAASNDYAGELFF. The CDR3 DNA reads as TGCAGTGCCGCATCAAATGACTACGCCGGGGAGCTGTTTTTT.

This clonotype came up a few times. This rearrangement joins TRBV27 to TRBJ2-1; D call uncertain. Germline V gives CDR1 MNHEY, CDR2 SMNVEV (reference sequence). V shed 3 bases and J shed 7 bases, with 10 bases lying between them. CDR3 size: 13 residues. The CDR3 coding sequence is TGTGCCAGCAGTTTCGGGCTAGGAAATGAGCAGTTCTTC. Amino acid sequence: CASSFGLGNEQFF.

The CDR3: CASSLEAGTQFF. The CDR3 coding sequence is TGTGCCAGCAGCTTGGAGGCGGGCACCCAGTTCTTC. The V gene is TRBV7-3, the J gene TRBJ2-1, with TRBD2 as a possible D gene (5 bases). V dropped 3 bases and J dropped 13 bases, with 13 bases sitting between them. The CDR3 is 12 amino acids. Germline V lookup: CDR1 SGHTA, CDR2 FQGTGA.

A note on this clonotype: This is likely a read error, given that the CDR3 carries no conserved phenylalanine or tryptophan at its end. This chain joins TRBV7-8 and TRBJ1-3; D unclear. Germline V gives CDR1 SGHVS, CDR2 FQNEAQ. Between the trimmed V and J ends, which lost 3 bases and 3 bases, there was a span of 18 bases. The CDR3 has 17 residues. Here the CDR3 reads CASSLATTVLLGNTIYY. The CDR3 nucleotides read TGTGCCAGCAGCTTGGCCACCACAGTACTCCTTGGAAACACCATATATTAT.

This clonotype was seen only a few times. The chain links TRBV7-8 to TRBJ2-1; tentative D call: TRBD2 (6 bases). Trimming shortened V by 5 bases and J by 6 bases, and 14 bases separated the two germline ends. CDR1 is SGHVS and CDR2 is FQNEAQ in the germline V gene. The CDR3 contains 14 residues. This CDR3 reads CASSGKGLANEQFF. The CDR3 bases are TGTGCCAGCAGCGGGAAGGGACTCGCCAATGAGCAGTTCTTC.

This clonotype was recorded once. The V call is TRBV28, the J call TRBJ2-7; D tentatively fits TRBD1 or TRBD2 (5 bases each). V lost 6 bases and J 7 bases, leaving 10 bases between the germline ends. The CDR3 consists of 11 residues. Germline V gene sequence: CDR1 MDHEN, CDR2 SYDVKM. CDR3 residues: CASRFWGEQYF. The DNA of the CDR3 is TGTGCCAGCAGGTTCTGGGGGGAGCAGTACTTC.

The chain employs TRBV5-6 and TRBJ1-5; a possible D gene is TRBD1 (6 bases). Deletions cut 2 bases from V and 3 bases from J, with 12 bases between. Per the germline V gene, CDR1 is SGHDT and CDR2 is YYEEEE. CDR3 length: 15 amino acids. CDR3 bases: TGTGCCAGCAGCTTCAGAGGGGGGAACAATCAGCCCCAGCATTTT. Translating gives CASSFRGGNNQPQHF.

V and J are TRBV11-3 and TRBJ2-7; a weak D match, TRBD2 (6 bases). Trimming stripped 4 bases from V and 4 bases from J, with 14 bases between. Germline-derived CDR1 and CDR2 are SGHNT and YENEEA. This CDR3 region has 14 residues. CDR3 nucleotide sequence: TGTGCCAGCAGCTCGCAGCGGACTACTTACGAGCAGTACTTC. Translation gives CASSSQRTTYEQYF.

This clonotype was detected only a few times. J is TRBJ2-5 and V is TRBV4-3, with D perhaps TRBD2 (5 bases). The CDR3 sequence is 13 residues long. With 2 bases removed from V and 4 bases from J, the gap between germline ends came to 8 bases. CDR1 is LGHNA, CDR2 YSLEER, per germline. The CDR3 DNA sequence: TGCGCCAGCAGCCAATCGGCGGGAGAGACCCAGTACTTC. Encoded protein: CASSQSAGETQYF.

This clonotype was found a few times. The gene calls are TRBV20-1 and TRBJ1-5, with 10 bases that match TRBD1. This CDR3 has 13 residues. With 6 bases clipped from V and 11 bases from J, the junction kept 10 bases outside the gene matches. CDR1 and CDR2 (germline): DFQATT, SNEGSKA (reference sequence). CDR3: CSAGTGAQVTQHF. The DNA of the CDR3 is TGCAGTGCCGGGACAGGGGCCCAGGTGACCCAGCATTTT.